The present entry profiles one T cell receptor beta chain with its context. These data come from a study of shared clonotypes between healthy human individuals. Per the authors' pipeline: Filtering differed because ImmunoSEQ produced junction-only sequences that carried no quality scores. Here immunoSEQ multiplex PCR was the method, and the copy in TCRdb shows in-frame clones only, minus some. V, J and clone size are taken as reported in that table, and D and trimming were inferred from the DNA itself. The sample lists about 2,100,000 clones; about 92% were seen once. Germline CDR1 is MNHEY and CDR2 is SMNVEV (reference sequence). The CDR3 spans 13 residues. The germline V and J ends were trimmed by 5 bases and 7 bases, with 12 bases remaining between them. Only CD45RO-negative cells positively selected for CCR7 counted as naive CD8 cells, so terminally differentiated effector memory CD45RA+ cells were excluded.

The TCR was taken from a man younger than 35 in good health. Some clones in this sample may be carry-over from other donors' samples. This rearrangement joins TRBV27 to TRBJ2-1; D remains unclear. Source material: naive CD8+ T cells from PBMCs. CDR3 DNA: TGTGCCAGCAGTCCTCCATCTGGGAATGAGCAGTTCTTC. Translation: CASSPPSGNEQFF.